This is a list of T cell receptor beta chains from one sample in a study of blood T cell repertoires in COVID-19. Sequencing used immunoSEQ multiplex PCR; TCRdb keeps in-frame clones, though not all of them. The table includes about 330,000 clones, approximately 87% detected once. The sequenced material came from peripheral blood. Source of these receptors: a woman in her 50s with active or convalescent COVID-19. CDR3s include the opening cysteine and the closing phenylalanine or tryptophan. Fields, in order: J gene, V gene, CDR3 length, CDR3 protein.

TRBJ2-1,TRBV2,13,CASSVRSYNEQFF
TRBJ2-7,TRBV7-9,15,CASSFTGTGTYEQYF
TRBJ2-6,TRBV7-2,17,CASSLQGSHSGANVLTF
TRBJ2-6,TRBV30,17,CAWSVRLAGAGANVLTF
TRBJ2-1,TRBV9,14,CASSVVDRYNEQFF
TRBJ2-7,TRBV7-7,15,CASSLEPGTAYEQYF
TRBJ1-5,TRBV27,15,CASSPLGLSNQPQHF
TRBJ2-7,TRBV4-1,17,CASSQATSGGASYEQYF
TRBJ2-5,TRBV4-1,15,CASSQDRDREETQYF
TRBJ2-1,TRBV5-4,14,CASSLGRGDNEQFF
TRBJ1-2,TRBV10-3,15,CAISTTGGAGDGYTF
TRBJ1-2,TRBV11-2,15,CASSARDRVYYGYTF
TRBJ2-1,TRBV4-1,18,CASSPRASAGSSYNEQFF
TRBJ1-3,TRBV11-2,16,CASTLTVGSSGNTIYF
TRBJ1-1,TRBV4-2,15,CASSHPGAANTEAFF
TRBJ1-2,TRBV3-1/TRBV3-2,12,CASSGTGYGYTF
TRBJ1-5,TRBV5-1,15,CASSLEGQPNQPQHF
TRBJ2-7,TRBV5-1,13,CASSFAANYEQYF
TRBJ1-6,TRBV6-5,15,CASSYRGTGFSPLHF
TRBJ2-3,TRBV5-4,16,CASSLAVRGRSDTQYF
TRBJ1-5,TRBV19,15,CASSAQSLGNQPQHF
TRBJ1-1,TRBV4-1,17,CASSQVGTGQRDTEAFF
TRBJ1-1,TRBV6-1,16,CASSEAAYRGNTEAFF
TRBJ1-5,TRBV7-9,13,CASSQEGNQPQHF
TRBJ2-6,TRBV10-1,16,CASKVRGLSGANVLTF
TRBJ2-3,TRBV5-1,16,CASSLTTSGGTDTQYF
TRBJ2-2,TRBV5-4,15,CASSPRGPGTGELFF
TRBJ2-2,TRBV21-1,17,CASSKAQRQGNTGELFF
TRBJ1-6,TRBV20-1,10,CSAGPSPLHF
TRBJ1-1,TRBV25-1,13,CASSESGALVAFF
TRBJ1-1,TRBV6-2/TRBV6-3,16,CASSSLTGGLNTEAFF
TRBJ1-2,TRBV12-5,14,CASGLSTGPSGYTF
TRBJ1-1,TRBV6-5,14,CASSYYRDNTEAFF
TRBJ2-1,TRBV7-9,15,CASSLEGVPGGEQFF
TRBJ1-2,TRBV6-2/TRBV6-3,12,CASSLATGGYTF
TRBJ1-3,TRBV5-1,18,CASSLDSRGRLSGNTIYF
TRBJ2-3,TRBV3-1/TRBV3-2,19,CASSQTSGGALVSTDTQYF
TRBJ2-1,TRBV7-3,16,CASSHTAGSSYNEQFF
TRBJ2-7,TRBV12-3/TRBV12-4,12,CASSSPPSSVHF
TRBJ2-7,TRBV30,15,CAWSILAGGSYEQYF